These 31 T cell receptor beta chains came from one sample sequenced in a study of T cell repertoires in cytomegalovirus infection. TCRdb reprocessed the reads with MiXCR, giving one entry per CDR3 protein. Of roughly 500,000 distinct CDR3 sequences detected, more than 15% appear once; the ten largest clones hold under 30%. Sequencing was carried out using CD8+ T cells from PBMCs. The receptors derive from a human donor in good health (CMV status not recorded). Some clones in this sample may be carry-over from other donors' samples.

The V gene is TRBV5-4, the J gene TRBJ2-1, with 7 bases aligning to TRBD2. Germline V lookup: CDR1 SGHNT, CDR2 YYREEE (reference sequence). The CDR3 is 11 residues long. The V and J ends lost 6 bases and 10 bases, in that order; junction bases with no gene match: 4. The CDR3 spells CASTLGGEQFF. The CDR3 nucleotides are TGTGCCAGCACCCTCGGGGGGGAGCAGTTCTTC.

The table lists this clonotype with many counts. The chain couples TRBV10-3 to TRBJ2-5; 9 bases agree with TRBD1. Trimming cost V 6 bases and J 2 bases; bases outside gene matches: 1. The CDR3 totals 13 residues. Per germline, CDR1 ENHRY and CDR2 SYGVKD. The CDR3 nucleotides are TGTGCCATCAGCGGGACAGGGCAAGAGACCCAGTACTTC. It codes for CAISGTGQETQYF.

This clonotype was detected ten times or more. The V call is TRBV12-5, the J call TRBJ2-7; no reliable D call. Per the germline V gene, CDR1 is LGHNT and CDR2 is FRNRAP. Trimming took 5 bases from V and 4 from J, leaving 21 bases between them. This CDR3 region has 16 residues. The chain's CDR3 is CASGPSDVSYAYEQYF. For the CDR3, the DNA is TGTGCTAGTGGTCCCTCGGACGTATCCTACGCTTACGAGCAGTACTTC. The full variable domain, in which reference TRBV12-5 and TRBJ2-7 provide the parts outside the CDR3, is DARVTQTPRHKVTEMGQEVTMRCQPILGHNTVFWYRQTMMQGLELLAYFRNRAPLDDSGMPKDRFSAEMPDATLATLKIQPSEPRDSAVYFCASGPSDVSYAYEQYFGPGTRLTVT.

The V call is TRBV27, the J call TRBJ1-2, with TRBD1 matching 8 bases. The V segment lost 2 bases and the J segment 1 base; nucleotides outside the gene matches: 3. CDR1 MNHEY and CDR2 SMNVEV come from the germline V gene (reference sequence). The CDR3 is made up of 15 amino acids. The CDR3 loop is CASSLQGALNYGYTF. The CDR3 DNA reads TGTGCCAGCAGTTTACAGGGGGCTCTTAACTATGGCTACACCTTC.

There are many counts of this clonotype. This chain uses TRBV7-9 with TRBJ1-2, with 10 nucleotides matching TRBD1. J gave up 6 bases and V 5 bases, and 9 bases lay outside the gene matches. This CDR3 is built from 15 residues. The germline gives CDR1 SEHNR, CDR2 FQNEAQ (reference sequence). CDR3 loop: CASSPRDRGKDGYTF. CDR3 sequence (DNA): TGTGCCAGCAGCCCCCGGGACAGGGGTAAAGATGGCTACACCTTC.

The CDR3 here is CASSIVAGQLNEQFF. CDR3 in DNA: TGTGCCAGTAGTATAGTGGCAGGGCAATTGAATGAGCAGTTCTTC. J is TRBJ2-1 and V is TRBV19; a weak D match, TRBD1 (5 bases). Trimming stripped 1 base from V and 7 bases from J, with 14 bases between. The germline V gene encodes CDR1 LNHDA and CDR2 SQIVND (reference sequence). The CDR3 loop spans 15 amino acids.

This clonotype has only a few counts. J is TRBJ1-5 and V is TRBV14; D is undetermined. V lost 6 bases to trimming and J lost 10 bases, with 7 bases between them. The CDR3 runs 10 residues. Germline lookup yields CDR1 SGHDN and CDR2 FVKESK. Here the CDR3 DNA reads TGTGCCAGCAGTCACCCACCCCAGCATTTT. It codes for CASSHPPQHF.

This clonotype has only a few counts. V and J are TRBV6-6 and TRBJ1-1, with D possibly being TRBD1 (6 bases). The CDR3 extends over 15 amino acids. The V gene lost 0 bases and the J gene lost 6 bases, with 14 bases spanning the gap. Germline CDR1 MNHNY, CDR2 SVGAGI (reference sequence). This chain's CDR3 is CASSYSSGGDAEAFF. CDR3 bases: TGTGCCAGCAGTTACTCGAGCGGGGGCGACGCTGAAGCTTTCTTT.

This clonotype was seen repeatedly, ten times or more. The genes are TRBV28 and TRBJ2-5; D may be TRBD2 (5 bases). The CDR3 loop spans 15 amino acids. The V end was cut by 2 bases, the J end by 5 bases, with 15 bases between. In germline, CDR1 is MDHEN, CDR2 SYDVKM. CDR3 in amino acids: CASSLPRTGRETQYF. The CDR3 coding sequence is TGTGCCAGCAGTTTACCCCGGACTGGACGTGAGACCCAGTACTTC.

The gene calls are TRBV20-1 and TRBJ1-5; 7 bases are a match to TRBD1. Germline CDR1 is DFQATT and CDR2 is SNEGSKA (reference sequence). The V segment lost 0 bases and the J segment 0 bases; nucleotides outside the gene matches: 2. This CDR3 is built from 15 residues. CDR3 sequence reads: CSARDKGASNQPQHF. CDR3 in DNA: TGCAGTGCTAGAGATAAGGGGGCTAGCAATCAGCCCCAGCATTTT.

The V and J genes are TRBV11-2 and TRBJ1-1; D is uncertain. Trimming shortened V by 5 bases and J by 4 bases, and 17 bases separated the two germline ends. The CDR3 is made up of 15 amino acids. Germline assignment: CDR1 SGHAT and CDR2 FQNNGV. The CDR3 reads CASSTSTSLATEAFF. CDR3 coding DNA: TGTGCCAGCAGCACATCGACAAGTTTGGCCACTGAAGCTTTCTTT.

The gene calls are TRBV11-2 and TRBJ2-7; unclear D gene. This CDR3 has 15 residues. Trimming removed 1 base from V and 0 bases from J, with 10 bases in between. Germline CDR1 SGHAT, CDR2 FQNNGV. CDR3 region: CASSLVARNSYEQYF. The CDR3 region has the DNA TGTGCCAGCAGCTTAGTCGCCAGAAACTCCTACGAGCAGTACTTC.

This clonotype was seen a handful of times. The chain links TRBV7-9 to TRBJ2-3; 10 nucleotides agree with TRBD2. Germline CDR1 reads SEHNR; CDR2 reads FQNEAQ (reference sequence). CDR3 length: 14 residues. V shed 5 bases and J 5 bases; nucleotides not matched to a gene: 4. The CDR3 bases are TGTGCCAGCAGCGCACGACTAGCGGGAGATACGCAGTATTTT. Its translation: CASSARLAGDTQYF.

The chain combines TRBV6-5 with TRBJ2-7; D is perhaps TRBD2 (6 bases). The CDR3 sequence is 15 residues long. Germline V gene lookup returns CDR1 MNHEY and CDR2 SVGAGI. The V gene lost 0 bases and the J gene lost 3 bases, with 12 bases spanning the gap. The CDR3, as DNA: TGTGCCAGCAGTTACTCCGGGACTCGGCACTACGAGCAGTACTTC. Translated, it gives CASSYSGTRHYEQYF.

Here the CDR3 reads CASSLGQGGDTQYF. The DNA for the CDR3 is TGTGCCAGCAGCTTGGGGCAGGGGGGAGATACGCAGTATTTT. V gene TRBV7-3 combines with J gene TRBJ2-3; a possible D gene is TRBD1 (7 bases). V gave up 3 bases and J gave up 5 bases, with 12 bases separating them. The CDR3 loop spans 14 amino acids. Germline V gene lookup returns CDR1 SGHTA and CDR2 FQGTGA.

This clonotype was observed a handful of times. V gene TRBV5-1 combines with J gene TRBJ2-7; D remains ambiguous. Germline V gene lookup returns CDR1 SGHRS and CDR2 YFSETQ. The CDR3 consists of 13 residues. V lost 0 bases to trimming and J lost 7 bases, with 11 bases between them. CDR3 region: CASSLAAGREQYF. The CDR3 nucleotides read TGCGCCAGCAGCTTGGCGGCCGGCCGGGAGCAGTACTTC.

The rearrangement links TRBV3-1 to TRBJ2-7; 10 bases map to TRBD2. The CDR3 spans 16 residues. Per the germline V gene, CDR1 is LGHDT and CDR2 is YNNKEL (reference sequence). With V trimmed by 4 bases and J by 3 bases, 9 bases remained unmatched. CDR3 bases: TGTGCCAGCAGCCCCGTGGTGACTAGCGGGTTCTACGAGCAGTACTTC. It codes for CASSPVVTSGFYEQYF.

This clonotype was picked up a small number of times. V usage is TRBV20-1 and J usage is TRBJ2-5; D gene uncertain. Per the germline V gene, CDR1 is DFQATT and CDR2 is SNEGSKA (reference sequence). The CDR3 is 10 residues long. CDR3 sequence: CSAPRETQYF. Here the CDR3 DNA reads TGCAGCGCCCCCCGGGAGACCCAGTACTTC.

This clonotype was seen many times. In nucleotides, the CDR3 is TGTGCCAGCAGCTTGGGGGGAATCGCTGAAGCTTTCTTT. It codes for CASSLGGIAEAFF. The gene calls are TRBV7-2 and TRBJ1-1; tentatively, D is TRBD1 (5 bases). Trimming pared 3 bases from V and 6 bases from J, leaving 11 bases between. The CDR3 extends over 13 amino acids. CDR1 is SGHTA, CDR2 FQGNSA, per germline. The complete variable domain, with remaining parts taken from reference TRBV7-2 and TRBJ1-1, reads GAGVSQSPSNKVTEKGKDVELRCDPISGHTALYWYRQSLGQGLEFLIYFQGNSAPDKSGLPSDRFSAERTGGSVSTLTIQRTQQEDSAVYLCASSLGGIAEAFFGQGTRLTVV.

The table lists this clonotype with many counts. The rearrangement links TRBV12-3 or TRBV12-4 to TRBJ2-4, with D possibly called TRBD1 or TRBD2 (5 bases each). The CDR3 runs to 16 residues. V dropped 4 bases and J dropped 0 bases, with 13 bases sitting between them. CDR3 in amino acids: CASSYPGTAAKNIQYF. The CDR3 DNA is TGTGCCAGCAGTTACCCCGGGACCGCAGCCAAAAACATTCAGTACTTC.

This clonotype was recorded many times. The rearrangement links TRBV7-9 to TRBJ2-3, with 8 bases that match TRBD2. V shed 4 bases and J 1 base; nucleotides not matched to a gene: 7. Germline V gene sequence: CDR1 SEHNR, CDR2 FQNEAQ (reference sequence). The CDR3 totals 16 residues. The CDR3 protein is CASSSHLTSGTDTQYF. CDR3 nucleotides: TGTGCCAGCAGCTCTCATCTGACTAGCGGCACAGATACGCAGTATTTT.

This clonotype was seen repeatedly, ten times or more. J is TRBJ2-7 and V is TRBV7-2, with no clear D. V lost 8 bases, J lost 1 base, and 6 bases lay in between. CDR1 is SGHTA, CDR2 FQGNSA, per germline. This CDR3 is 11 amino acids long. CDR3 amino acids: CASALSYEQYF. CDR3 DNA sequence: TGTGCCAGCGCCCTTTCCTACGAGCAGTACTTC. The variable domain in full, with the rest retrieved from reference TRBV7-2 and TRBJ2-7, is GAGVSQSPSNKVTEKGKDVELRCDPISGHTALYWYRQSLGQGLEFLIYFQGNSAPDKSGLPSDRFSAERTGGSVSTLTIQRTQQEDSAVYLCASALSYEQYFGPGTRLTVT.

In its sample, this clonotype was seen many times. This rearrangement joins TRBV5-1 to TRBJ1-2, with 7 bases aligning to TRBD1. The CDR3 spans 14 residues. The V gene's germline CDR1 is SGHRS and CDR2 YFSETQ. With V trimmed by 4 bases and J by 4 bases, 7 bases remained unmatched. The CDR3: CASSGGTDVYGYTF. In DNA form, the CDR3 reads TGCGCCAGCAGCGGGGGGACAGACGTCTATGGCTACACCTTC. The entire variable domain, with the rest obtained from reference TRBV5-1 and TRBJ1-2, is as follows: KAGVTQTPRYLIKTRGQQVTLSCSPISGHRSVSWYQQTPGQGLQFLFEYFSETQRNKGNFPGRFSGRQFSNSRSEMNVSTLELGDSALYLCASSGGTDVYGYTFGSGTRLTVV.

The V call is TRBV28, the J call TRBJ1-2; tentative D call: TRBD1 (5 bases). The length of the CDR3 is 15 residues. Germline loops: CDR1 MDHEN, CDR2 SYDVKM. V dropped 3 bases and J dropped 3 bases, with 14 bases sitting between them. CDR3 coding DNA: TGTGCCAGCAGTTTTGGGGCCAGGATCTACTATGGCTACACCTTC. Protein sequence: CASSFGARIYYGYTF.

This clonotype appeared many times. This chain connects TRBV7-3 to TRBJ2-2; weak D call: TRBD1 (5 bases). Deletions cut 1 base from V and 3 bases from J, with 12 bases between. The CDR3 length is 16 residues. CDR1 and CDR2 from the germline V gene are SGHTA and FQGTGA. CDR3 in amino acids: CASSLMAGWDTGELFF. The CDR3 DNA sequence: TGTGCCAGCAGCTTAATGGCAGGGTGGGACACCGGGGAGCTGTTTTTT.

This clonotype was detected many times. The chain combines TRBV6-5 with TRBJ1-1, with a tentative D call TRBD1 (6 bases). The V end lost 0 bases, the J end lost 8 bases, and 13 bases lay between the germline ends. CDR1 MNHEY and CDR2 SVGAGI come from the germline V gene. The CDR3 covers 14 residues. CDR3 DNA: TGTGCCAGCAGTTACTCGGGACGGACAGTGGAAGCTTTCTTT. It translates to CASSYSGRTVEAFF.

The V gene is TRBV2, the J gene TRBJ2-1; no definite D call. The CDR3 consists of 14 residues. Germline CDR1 is SNHLY and CDR2 is FYNNEI. V was clipped by 7 bases and J by 5 bases, with 15 bases between them. The CDR3 spells CASMLGPWDNEQFF. The CDR3 coding sequence is TGTGCCAGCATGCTAGGTCCCTGGGACAATGAGCAGTTCTTC.

This clonotype was counted only a few times. The chain links TRBV18 to TRBJ2-1; 13 bases map to TRBD2. The CDR3 length is 17 residues. V shed 2 bases and J 6 bases; nucleotides not matched to a gene: 7. In germline, CDR1 is KGHSH, CDR2 LQKENI. The chain's CDR3 is CASSPSGLAGVSNEQFF. The CDR3 nucleotides are TGTGCCAGCTCACCATCCGGACTAGCGGGAGTCTCCAATGAGCAGTTCTTC. Full variable domain (rest looked up from reference TRBV18 and TRBJ2-1): NAGVMQNPRHLVRRRGQEARLRCSPMKGHSHVYWYRQLPEEGLKFMVYLQKENIIDESGMPKERFSAEFPKEGPSILRIQQVVRGDSAAYFCASSPSGLAGVSNEQFFGPGTRLTVL.

The sample holds many counts of this clonotype. This sequence joins TRBV19 and TRBJ2-2; D not certain. Germline V gives CDR1 LNHDA, CDR2 SQIVND (reference sequence). Trimming took 10 bases from V and 4 from J, leaving 19 bases between them. The CDR3 extends over 15 amino acids. The CDR3 loop reads CATYPGVSLTGELFF. The CDR3 region has the DNA TGTGCCACCTACCCTGGGGTCTCGCTCACCGGGGAGCTGTTTTTT.

This sequence joins TRBV28 and TRBJ1-2; D possibly corresponds to TRBD1 (5 bases). There are 17 residues in the CDR3. Germline values: CDR1 MDHEN, CDR2 SYDVKM. The ends were cut back, 5 bases at V and 2 bases at J, with 21 bases in the middle. The CDR3 sequence is CASSPLARAGKNYGYTF. For the CDR3, the DNA is TGTGCCAGCAGTCCCCTTGCTAGGGCAGGGAAAAACTATGGCTACACCTTC.

V is TRBV19 and J is TRBJ1-1; D call uncertain. Trimming pared 7 bases from V and 2 bases from J, leaving 17 bases between. The germline CDR1 and CDR2 sequences are LNHDA and SQIVND (reference sequence). The CDR3 covers 15 residues. This CDR3 reads CASNDRWGSNTEAFF. CDR3 in DNA: TGTGCCAGTAACGACCGATGGGGATCCAACACTGAAGCTTTCTTT.